This is a list of T cell receptor beta chains from one sample in a study of T cell repertoires in cytomegalovirus infection. Antigens of these TCRs are unknown. Each CDR3 protein is one row after TCRdb ran MiXCR on the reads. The sample lists a few hundred thousand distinct CDR3 sequences, more than 30% seen once, with roughly 17% in the top ten. The sequenced sample was cultured PBMCs, obtained from culture after CMV antigen stimulation. The receptors shown here come from a human donor in good health (CMV status not recorded). Some clones in this sample may be carry-over from other donors' samples. The CDR3 runs from the conserved cysteine through the conserved F or W. A D gene is named only where the DNA matches it firmly. Clone size is stated in some rows and not others, as once, few, many or a class when expanded.

TRBV13,TRBJ2-1,-,once,CASSLVAGKQFF,TGTGCCAGCAGCTTAGTGGCGGGAAAGCAGTTCTTC
TRBV28,TRBJ2-3,-,-,CASGPIANTQYF,TGTGCCAGCGGTCCGATAGCGAATACGCAGTATTTT
TRBV19,TRBJ2-1,TRBD1,-,CASSRLGQGVDEQFF,TGTGCCAGTAGTAGGCTGGGACAGGGAGTCGATGAGCAGTTCTTC
TRBV7-9,TRBJ2-1,TRBD2,many,CASSLGGSQQFF,TGTGCCAGCAGCTTGGGGGGGAGTCAGCAGTTCTTC
TRBV6-6,TRBJ1-5,TRBD1,-,CASSYQGATSNQPQHF,TGTGCCAGCAGTTACCAGGGGGCCACTAGCAATCAGCCCCAGCATTTT
TRBV4-3,TRBJ2-2,-,few,CASSKFHENTGELFF,TGCGCCAGCAGCAAATTCCACGAGAACACCGGGGAGCTGTTTTTT
TRBV19,TRBJ2-3,-,-,CASSALLNADTQYF,TGTGCCAGTAGTGCACTATTAAACGCAGATACGCAGTATTTT
TRBV29-1,TRBJ2-1,-,-,CSVLVFEGVRSNEQFF,TGCAGCGTCTTAGTCTTCGAGGGAGTGCGTAGCAATGAGCAGTTCTTC
TRBV20-1,TRBJ2-3,-,-,CSATAGTDTQYF,TGCAGTGCCACAGCGGGCACAGATACGCAGTATTTT
TRBV11-1,TRBJ2-1,TRBD2,few,CASSLPGLAGDLGEQFF,TGTGCCAGCAGCTTACCGGGACTAGCGGGAGATCTTGGTGAGCAGTTCTTC
TRBV20-1,TRBJ1-1,-,-,CSPGHLNTEAFF,TGCAGCCCAGGACACCTGAACACTGAAGCTTTCTTT
TRBV7-2,TRBJ1-1,-,few,CASSRDSMNTEAFF,TGTGCCAGCAGCAGAGACAGTATGAACACTGAAGCTTTCTTT
TRBV5-8,TRBJ2-3,-,few,CASSLQRSPDTQYF,TGTGCCAGCAGCCTCCAAAGGAGCCCAGATACGCAGTATTTT
TRBV7-2,TRBJ2-3,-,many,CASSRMGDTQYF,TGTGCCAGCAGCAGAATGGGGGATACGCAGTATTTT
TRBV6-5,TRBJ2-2,TRBD2,-,CASSYFIPGLAGNGELFF,TGTGCCAGCAGTTACTTCATCCCGGGACTAGCGGGAAACGGGGAGCTGTTTTTT
TRBV7-9,TRBJ2-7,-,-,CASSRRAEQYF,TGTGCCAGCAGCCGGCGTGCCGAGCAGTACTTC
TRBV11-2,TRBJ1-6,-,-,CASRRPGRNNSPLHF,TGTGCCAGCAGACGCCCGGGACGGAATAATTCACCCCTCCACTTT
TRBV7-9,TRBJ2-2,TRBD1,-,CASSSRTGGFTGELFF,TGTGCCAGCAGCTCCCGGACAGGGGGATTCACCGGGGAGCTGTTTTTT
TRBV7-2,TRBJ2-2,TRBD2,-,CASSPGLAGGHGELFF,TGTGCCAGCAGTCCCGGACTAGCGGGAGGCCACGGGGAGCTGTTTTTT
TRBV4-2,TRBJ2-1,-,many,CASSQDRSRTGVGNEQFF,TGTGCCAGCAGCCAAGATCGGAGTCGGACGGGAGTCGGGAATGAGCAGTTCTTC
TRBV6-2/TRBV6-3,TRBJ2-1,TRBD2,-,CASTTTGTTLYNEQFF,TGTGCCAGCACTACCACCGGGACTACTCTCTACAATGAGCAGTTCTTC
TRBV9,TRBJ1-3,-,-,CASSVGQLSGNTIYF,TGTGCCAGCAGCGTAGGTCAGCTCTCTGGAAACACCATATATTTT
TRBV27,TRBJ2-2,TRBD1,few,CASRTGGVNTGELFF,TGTGCCAGCAGAACAGGGGGTGTGAACACCGGGGAGCTGTTTTTT
TRBV12-3/TRBV12-4,TRBJ1-2,TRBD1,few,CASSPREGAWDGYTF,TGTGCCAGCAGTCCACGGGAGGGGGCTTGGGATGGCTACACCTTC
TRBV6-2/TRBV6-3,TRBJ2-7,-,once,CASSYFGGTGEQYF,TGTGCCAGCAGTTACTTTGGCGGGACGGGCGAGCAGTACTTC
TRBV7-2,TRBJ2-2,-,few,CASRPNSGGTGELFF,TGTGCCAGCCGCCCGAATTCCGGGGGCACCGGGGAGCTGTTTTTT
TRBV6-5,TRBJ1-3,TRBD1,many,CASSYRQGSDTIYF,TGTGCCAGCAGTTACAGACAGGGTTCGGACACCATATATTTT
TRBV10-3,TRBJ2-7,-,-,CAIDLEGTTCYEQYF,TGTGCCATCGACTTGGAAGGGACAACTTGCTACGAGCAGTACTTC
TRBV7-2,TRBJ2-7,-,few,CASSPWAGTYEQYF,TGTGCCAGCAGCCCCTGGGCAGGCACCTACGAGCAGTACTTC
TRBV28,TRBJ2-3,-,few,CASSLYRPVSSTDTQYF,TGTGCCAGCAGTTTATATCGCCCAGTCTCTAGCACAGATACGCAGTATTTT
TRBV6-2/TRBV6-3,TRBJ1-1,-,few,CASSYELRIQNTEAFF,TGTGCCAGCAGTTACGAATTGAGGATTCAGAACACTGAAGCTTTCTTT
TRBV19,TRBJ2-5,TRBD2,-,CASSISGGIGETQYF,TGTGCCAGTAGTATCTCCGGGGGGATCGGAGAGACCCAGTACTTC
TRBV5-5,TRBJ1-1,-,-,CASSLAPWAANTEAFF,TGTGCCAGCAGCTTGGCCCCTTGGGCAGCGAACACTGAAGCTTTCTTT
TRBV28,TRBJ2-1,-,-,CASSLLVSTNEQFF,TGTGCCAGCAGTCTACTAGTGTCTACCAATGAGCAGTTCTTC
TRBV6-5,TRBJ2-1,TRBD2,-,CASSTPRGSGRAGEQFF,TGTGCCAGCAGTACACCCCGGGGTAGCGGGAGGGCCGGTGAGCAGTTCTTC
TRBV7-9,TRBJ2-5,-,-,CASSPGQTTETQYF,TGTGCCAGCAGCCCGGGCCAAACGACAGAGACCCAGTACTTC
TRBV6-2/TRBV6-3,TRBJ2-2,TRBD2,many,CASRRTSNTGELFF,TGTGCCAGCAGGCGGACTAGCAACACCGGGGAGCTGTTTTTT
TRBV10-3,TRBJ2-7,TRBD2,-,CAISGLAGGPIEQYF,TGTGCCATCAGTGGACTAGCGGGAGGGCCAATCGAGCAGTACTTC
TRBV6-5,TRBJ2-7,TRBD1,few,CASSKGQGGEQYF,TGTGCCAGCAGTAAGGGACAGGGAGGCGAGCAGTACTTC
TRBV18,TRBJ1-1,-,few,CASSPPANTEAFF,TGTGCCAGCTCACCACCAGCGAACACTGAAGCTTTCTTT
TRBV7-8,TRBJ2-1,TRBD2,few,CASSLDAVSSGTRNNEQFF,TGTGCCAGCAGCTTAGATGCCGTGAGTAGCGGGACCCGAAACAATGAGCAGTTCTTC
TRBV18,TRBJ1-1,-,-,CASSPGLRGAAEAFF,TGTGCCAGCTCACCAGGCCTCCGGGGGGCCGCTGAAGCTTTCTTT
TRBV10-3,TRBJ1-1,-,-,CAIRGGHSSTEAFF,TGTGCCATCAGAGGGGGACATTCGAGCACTGAAGCTTTCTTT
TRBV7-9,TRBJ1-4,TRBD1,-,CASNRQGRNEKLFF,TGTGCCAGCAACCGACAGGGGAGGAATGAAAAACTGTTTTTT
TRBV29-1,TRBJ1-2,-,-,CSVELLGANYGYTF,TGCAGCGTTGAACTACTTGGTGCTAACTATGGCTACACCTTC
TRBV5-1,TRBJ2-1,TRBD2,-,CASSRGGTSGSLDNEQFF,TGCGCCAGCAGCAGGGGAGGGACTAGCGGGAGCCTCGACAATGAGCAGTTCTTC
TRBV10-3,TRBJ2-7,-,-,CAISGRQGPREQYF,TGTGCCATCAGCGGAAGACAAGGCCCCCGGGAGCAGTACTTC
TRBV7-6,TRBJ1-6,-,few,CASSRRVYNSPLHF,TGTGCCAGCAGCCGCAGGGTCTATAATTCACCCCTCCACTTT
TRBV19,TRBJ1-5,TRBD1,-,CASSRDRVPQPQHF,TGTGCCAGTAGTCGGGACAGGGTCCCTCAGCCCCAGCATTTT